The 8 T cell receptor beta chains below were found in one sample sequenced in a study of T cell responses to AZD1222 COVID-19 vaccine (dated by TCRdb to the early 2020s). Explained via the paper, the time point label denotes: baseline before first vaccination. Receptors were amplified or captured by the immunoSEQ multiplex PCR assay. As stored in TCRdb, this immuneACCESS dataset retains in-frame rearrangements with V and J assigned. A fraction of the clones does not appear; measured against another copy, unresolved V genes explain less than half of the discrepancy, and the remainder lacks a known reason. A total of about 120,000 clones appear in this sample, about 90% of them only once. In total, the top ten clones hold about 5.3% of the sample. Specimen: peripheral blood, collected on day 0 of AZD1222 vaccination. These receptors came from an adult in good health.

The count of this clone is one. The V gene is TRBV9, the J gene TRBJ1-3; TRBD1 aligns across 8 bases. Germline V CDR1 and CDR2: SGDLS, YYNGEE. Trimming cost V 4 bases and J 7 bases; bases outside gene matches: 7. This CDR3 is 14 amino acids long. The CDR3 DNA sequence: TGTGCCAGCAGCCCCGACCGGGACAGGAACACCATATATTTT. Protein product: CASSPDRDRNTIYF.

For this clone: Other DNA variants within this sample encode the same CDR3. J is TRBJ1-1 and V is TRBV6-4; unclear D gene. Per germline, CDR1 MRHNA and CDR2 SNTAGT. The CDR3 loop spans 14 amino acids. Trimming removed 4 bases from V and 1 base from J, with 10 bases in between. CDR3 sequence: CASSGSPGNTEAFF. The DNA for the CDR3 is TGTGCCAGCAGTGGGTCCCCAGGGAACACTGAAGCTTTCTTT.

The genes are TRBV19 and TRBJ1-2, with TRBD1 identical over 7 bases. The CDR3 contains 13 residues. CDR1 LNHDA and CDR2 SQIVND come from the germline V gene (reference sequence). The J segment lost 5 bases and the V segment lost 6 bases, leaving 6 bases of the junction unmatched. The DNA of the CDR3 is TGTGCCAGTAGCATGACAGGGTATTATGGCTACACCTTC. The encoded protein is CASSMTGYYGYTF.

V usage is TRBV30 and J usage is TRBJ2-7; D possibly corresponds to TRBD2 (6 bases). This CDR3 is 13 amino acids long. The V gene lost 6 bases and the J gene lost 0 bases, with 12 bases spanning the gap. Per the germline V gene, CDR1 is GTSNPN and CDR2 is SVGIG (reference sequence). CDR3 in amino acids: CACMGGSSYEQYF. The CDR3 DNA is TGTGCCTGTATGGGGGGTTCCTCCTACGAGCAGTACTTC. Full variable domain (outside the CDR3, taken from reference TRBV30 and TRBJ2-7): SQTIHQWPATLVQPVGSPLSLECTVEGTSNPNLYWYRQAAGRGLQLLFYSVGIGQISSEVPQNLSASRPQDRQFILSSKKLLLSDSGFYLCACMGGSSYEQYFGPGTRLTVT.

V usage is TRBV30 and J usage is TRBJ1-2; 7 bases align to TRBD1. CDR1 is GTSNPN, CDR2 SVGIG, per germline (reference sequence). CDR3 size: 15 residues. V lost 2 bases and J lost 8; bases outside the gene matches: 14. The CDR3 bases are TGTGCCTGGAGTCCTCGTACCAAAGGGGGCGCGGGCTACACCTTC. This gives the protein CAWSPRTKGGAGYTF.

This rearrangement joins TRBV11-3 to TRBJ2-7; D may be TRBD1 (5 bases). V was trimmed by 5 bases and J by 7 bases, leaving 12 bases between them. This CDR3 region has 12 residues. From germline, CDR1 is SGHNT and CDR2 YENEEA. The CDR3 bases are TGTGCCAGCAGCCAGGGCTCGCGGGAGCAGTACTTC. This encodes CASSQGSREQYF.

The chain carries TRBV24-1 and TRBJ1-4; possibly TRBD1 for D (6 bases). Per the germline V gene, CDR1 is KGHDR and CDR2 is SFDVKD. This CDR3 is built from 15 residues. The V gene lost 3 bases and the J gene lost 8 bases, with 15 bases spanning the gap. CDR3 sequence (DNA): TGTGCCACCAGTGATGCGGGACGGGGGGCCGAAAAACTGTTTTTT. Translation gives CATSDAGRGAEKLFF.

The genes are TRBV6-5 and TRBJ1-6, with 7 bases fitting TRBD1. CDR3 length equals 14 residues. The V and J ends lost 10 bases and 7 bases, in that order; junction bases with no gene match: 10. Germline lookup yields CDR1 MNHEY and CDR2 SVGAGI. In nucleotides, the CDR3 is TGTGCCACAGCAGGGGGGCAGGGGAATTCACCCCTCCACTTT. Amino acid sequence: CATAGGQGNSPLHF.